These T cell receptor beta chains were read from a single sample in a study of blood T cell repertoires in COVID-19. Assay: immunoSEQ multiplex PCR; the TCRdb copy retains only in-frame clones and omits some. This sample yields about 120,000 clones, of which more than 75% are seen a single time; around 4.6% belongs to the top ten. Sequencing was carried out using peripheral blood. The receptors stem from a man aged 60 to 75 with COVID-19, enrolled during active disease. The CDR3 runs from the conserved cysteine through the conserved F or W. Fields, in order: V gene, CDR3 length, J gene, D gene, CDR3 protein, CDR3 DNA. D genes are given only for firm matches.

TRBV30	13	TRBJ2-1	-	CAWEPGLDNEQFF	TGTGCCTGGGAACCGGGACTGGACAATGAGCAGTTCTTC
TRBV2	13	TRBJ2-1	TRBD2	CASSQQREGQQFF	TGTGCCAGCAGTCAACAGCGGGAGGGCCAACAGTTCTTC
TRBV5-4	16	TRBJ1-3	-	CASSGGGDGSGNTIYF	TGTGCCAGCAGCGGCGGGGGTGACGGCTCTGGAAACACCATATATTTT
TRBV7-3	13	TRBJ1-2	TRBD1	CASSLEQGNGYTF	TGTGCCAGCAGCTTAGAACAGGGGAATGGCTACACCTTC
TRBV5-1	14	TRBJ1-2	TRBD1	CASSSGQGNYGYTF	TGCGCCAGCAGCTCCGGACAGGGTAACTATGGCTACACCTTC
TRBV6-5	13	TRBJ2-1	-	CASSSAARNEQFF	TGTGCCAGCAGTTCCGCCGCGCGCAATGAGCAGTTCTTC
TRBV6-1	15	TRBJ1-1	TRBD1	CASSETGTGLTEAFF	TGTGCCAGCAGTGAAACCGGGACAGGTCTCACTGAAGCTTTCTTT
TRBV28	12	TRBJ1-6	-	CASGVYNSPLHF	TGTGCCAGCGGAGTCTATAATTCACCCCTCCACTTT
TRBV5-8	12	TRBJ1-5	-	CASSRSNQPQHF	TGTGCCAGCAGTCGGAGCAATCAGCCCCAGCATTTT
TRBV11-3	17	TRBJ2-1	TRBD2	CASSSAGLAEPHNEQFF	TGTGCCAGCAGCTCGGCTGGACTAGCGGAACCCCACAATGAGCAGTTCTTC
TRBV6-5	14	TRBJ1-1	TRBD1	CASSIDRGRTEAFF	TGTGCCAGCAGTATCGACAGGGGTCGCACTGAAGCTTTCTTT
TRBV27	14	TRBJ1-1	-	CASSLSGRGARAFF	TGTGCCAGCAGTTTATCGGGGCGGGGGGCGCGAGCTTTCTTT
TRBV27	14	TRBJ2-7	TRBD1	CASSRQGTSYEQYF	TGTGCCAGCAGTAGACAGGGGACGAGCTACGAGCAGTACTTC
TRBV28	12	TRBJ1-2	-	CASSFGQYGYTF	TGTGCCAGCAGTTTCGGACAGTATGGCTACACCTTC
TRBV7-9	13	TRBJ2-4	TRBD2	CASSSSGEGIMYF	TGTGCCAGCAGCTCCAGCGGGGAGGGTATAATGTACTTC
TRBV18	14	TRBJ1-6	TRBD1	CASSLTGLNSPLHF	TGTGCCAGCTCACTGACAGGGCTGAATTCACCCCTCCACTTT
TRBV9	18	TRBJ1-3	-	CASSVYQGTGYSGNTIYF	TGTGCCAGCAGCGTATATCAGGGTACAGGATACTCTGGAAACACCATATATTTT
TRBV7-9	16	TRBJ1-4	-	CASSLGILRFNEKLFF	TGTGCCAGCAGCTTAGGTATTCTACGCTTTAATGAAAAACTGTTTTTT
TRBV6-6	14	TRBJ2-1	-	CASSYSGRNNEQFF	TGTGCCAGCAGTTACTCGGGCAGGAATAATGAGCAGTTCTTC
TRBV11-1	15	TRBJ2-7	TRBD2	CASSPGGLNDYEQYF	TGTGCCAGCAGCCCTGGGGGACTAAACGATTACGAGCAGTACTTC
TRBV27	16	TRBJ2-7	TRBD2	CASSPRSGRYTYEQYF	TGTGCCAGCAGTCCACGTAGCGGGAGGTATACCTACGAGCAGTACTTC